The source of this T cell receptor (beta chain) is a study of high-grade serous ovarian cancer treatment subgroups. Tumor samples were obtained before definitive surgery or chemotherapy. TCRdb's copy holds only in-frame clones and misses some; the assay was immunoSEQ multiplex PCR. The data hold approximately 36,000 clones, with 70% to 80% observed a single time. Turning to this clone: The antigen is not known.

Study observations and caveats: Only CDR3 was analyzed; CDR1 and CDR2 were not.

The CDR3 has 14 amino acids. Unmatched junction bases numbered 12, after V lost 2 bases and J lost 12 bases. Per the germline V gene, CDR1 is MDHEN and CDR2 is SYDVKM. The TCR was taken from a human donor with high-grade serous ovarian cancer. The specimen sequenced was tumor tissue. The V gene is TRBV28, the J gene TRBJ1-1; 7 bases line up with TRBD1. The CDR3 DNA is TGTGCCAGCAGTTTAAATGGAAGGGGGCGAAGGACTTTCTTT. This translates into CASSLNGRGRRTFF.